This T cell receptor beta chain was captured in a study of blood T cell repertoires in COVID-19. The wider study: The United States, Italy and Spain supplied acute and convalescent COVID-19 samples.

J lost 5 bases, V lost 0 bases, and 0 bases had no gene match. This CDR3 is built from 13 residues. The V gene's germline CDR1 is MGHRA and CDR2 YSYEKL. Adults between about 18 and 89 years of age took part from 20 to 25 US areas. Participants' reported clinical history set cohort assignment. Original methodology: Reference gene primer amplification gave nucleated cell count estimates. Only in-frame clones appear in the TCRdb table, and some are missing; sequencing was by immunoSEQ multiplex PCR. The V and J calls and clone size are taken from that table; D and trimming were inferred from the DNA. The sample shows about 200,000 clones, about 80% of them seen only once.

The sample was PBMCs or T cells enriched from blood (not recorded which). The V and J genes are TRBV4-1 and TRBJ2-5; 7 bases line up with TRBD2. This receptor was taken from a man in his forties who had recovered from COVID-19. CDR3 sequence reads: CASSQEGGETQYF. The CDR3 DNA reads TGCGCCAGCAGCCAAGAGGGGGGGGAGACCCAGTACTTC.